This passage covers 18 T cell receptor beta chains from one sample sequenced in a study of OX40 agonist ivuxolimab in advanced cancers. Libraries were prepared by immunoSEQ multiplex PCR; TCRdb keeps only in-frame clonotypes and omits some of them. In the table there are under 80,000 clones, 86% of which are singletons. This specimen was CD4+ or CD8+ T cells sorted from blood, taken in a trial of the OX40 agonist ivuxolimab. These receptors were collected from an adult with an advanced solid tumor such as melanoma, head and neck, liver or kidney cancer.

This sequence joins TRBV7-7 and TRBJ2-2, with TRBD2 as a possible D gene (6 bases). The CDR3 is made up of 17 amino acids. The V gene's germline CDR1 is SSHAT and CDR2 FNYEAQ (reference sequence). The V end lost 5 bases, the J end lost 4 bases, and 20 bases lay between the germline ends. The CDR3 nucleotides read TGTGCCAGCAGCGGGGGACGGAAGCCAGCGGGCACCGGGGAGCTGTTTTTT. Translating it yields CASSGGRKPAGTGELFF.

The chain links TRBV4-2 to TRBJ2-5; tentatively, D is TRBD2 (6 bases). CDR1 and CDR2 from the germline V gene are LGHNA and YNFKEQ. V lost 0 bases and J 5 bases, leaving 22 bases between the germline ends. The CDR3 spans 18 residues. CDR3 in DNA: TGTGCCAGCAGCCAAGATAAGGGACTTGTGGCCGATCACGAGACCCAGTACTTC. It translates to CASSQDKGLVADHETQYF.

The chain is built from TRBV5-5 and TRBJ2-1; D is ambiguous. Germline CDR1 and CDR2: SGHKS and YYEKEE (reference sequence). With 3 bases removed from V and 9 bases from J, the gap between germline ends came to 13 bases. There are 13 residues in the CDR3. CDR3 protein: CASSWMTSGEQFF. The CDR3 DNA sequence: TGTGCCAGCAGCTGGATGACCTCAGGTGAGCAGTTCTTC.

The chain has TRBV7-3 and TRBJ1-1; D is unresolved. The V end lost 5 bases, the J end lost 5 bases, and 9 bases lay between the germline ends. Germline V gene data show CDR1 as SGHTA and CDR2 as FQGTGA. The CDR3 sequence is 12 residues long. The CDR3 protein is CASSPKGTEAFF. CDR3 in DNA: TGTGCCAGCAGCCCCAAGGGTACTGAAGCTTTCTTT.

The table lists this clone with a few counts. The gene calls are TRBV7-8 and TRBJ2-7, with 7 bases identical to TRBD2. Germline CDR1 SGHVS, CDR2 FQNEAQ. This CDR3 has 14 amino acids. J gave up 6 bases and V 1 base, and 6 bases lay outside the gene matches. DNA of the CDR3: TGTGCCAGCAGCTTAGACGGGACTAAATCCGAGCAGTACTTC. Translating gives CASSLDGTKSEQYF.

CDR3: CASSPYVRTEAFF. As DNA, the CDR3 is TGTGCCAGCAGCCCGTACGTGAGGACTGAAGCTTTCTTT. V gene TRBV5-6 combines with J gene TRBJ1-1; D is undetermined. V gave up 4 bases and J gave up 5 bases, with 12 bases separating them. CDR3 length: 13 residues. Germline lookup yields CDR1 SGHDT and CDR2 YYEEEE.

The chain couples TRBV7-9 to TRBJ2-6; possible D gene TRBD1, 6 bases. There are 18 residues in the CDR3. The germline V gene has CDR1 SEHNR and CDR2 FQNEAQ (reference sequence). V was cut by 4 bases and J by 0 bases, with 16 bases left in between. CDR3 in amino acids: CASSSGTRKPSGANVLTF. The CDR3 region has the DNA TGTGCCAGCAGCTCCGGGACAAGGAAACCCTCTGGGGCCAACGTCCTGACTTTC.

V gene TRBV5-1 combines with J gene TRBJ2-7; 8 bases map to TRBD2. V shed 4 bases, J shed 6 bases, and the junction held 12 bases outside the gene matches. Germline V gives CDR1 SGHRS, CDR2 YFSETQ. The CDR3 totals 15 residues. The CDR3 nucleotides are TGCGCCAGCAGCGACGCACTAGCGGCGCCTGCCGAGCAGTACTTC. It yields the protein CASSDALAAPAEQYF.

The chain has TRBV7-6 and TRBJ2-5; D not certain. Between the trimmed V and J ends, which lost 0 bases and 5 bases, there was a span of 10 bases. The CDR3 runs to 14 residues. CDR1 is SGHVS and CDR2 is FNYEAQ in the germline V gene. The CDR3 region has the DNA TGTGCCAGCAGCTTAGCTGCAGGTGGGGAGACCCAGTACTTC. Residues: CASSLAAGGETQYF.

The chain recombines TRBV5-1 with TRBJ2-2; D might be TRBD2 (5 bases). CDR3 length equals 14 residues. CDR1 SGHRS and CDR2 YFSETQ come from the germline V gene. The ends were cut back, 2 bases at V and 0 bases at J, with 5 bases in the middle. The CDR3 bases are TGCGCCAGCAGCTTCGGGGCGAACACCGGGGAGCTGTTTTTT. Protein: CASSFGANTGELFF.

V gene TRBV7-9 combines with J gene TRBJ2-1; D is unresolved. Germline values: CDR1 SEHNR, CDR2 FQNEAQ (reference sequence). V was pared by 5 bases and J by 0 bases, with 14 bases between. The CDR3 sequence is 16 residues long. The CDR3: CASSHRRGSSYNEQFF. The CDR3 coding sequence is TGTGCCAGCAGCCACCGGCGTGGAAGCTCCTACAATGAGCAGTTCTTC.

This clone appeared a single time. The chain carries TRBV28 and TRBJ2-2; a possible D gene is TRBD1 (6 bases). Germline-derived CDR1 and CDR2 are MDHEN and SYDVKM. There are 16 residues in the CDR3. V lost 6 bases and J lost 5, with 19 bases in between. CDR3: CASSLPNRARTGELFF. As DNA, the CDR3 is TGTGCCAGCAGCCTCCCCAACAGGGCCAGGACCGGGGAGCTGTTTTTT.

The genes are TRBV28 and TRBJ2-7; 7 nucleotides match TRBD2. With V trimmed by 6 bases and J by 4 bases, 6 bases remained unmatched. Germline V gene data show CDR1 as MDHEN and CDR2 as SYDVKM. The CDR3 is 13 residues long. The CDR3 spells CASSDGGGYEQYF. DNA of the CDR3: TGTGCCAGCAGCGATGGGGGGGGGTACGAGCAGTACTTC. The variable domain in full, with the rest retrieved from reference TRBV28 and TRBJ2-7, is DVKVTQSSRYLVKRTGEKVFLECVQDMDHENMFWYRQDPGLGLRLIYFSYDVKMKEKGDIPEGYSVSREKKERFSLILESASTNQTSMYLCASSDGGGYEQYFGPGTRLTVT.

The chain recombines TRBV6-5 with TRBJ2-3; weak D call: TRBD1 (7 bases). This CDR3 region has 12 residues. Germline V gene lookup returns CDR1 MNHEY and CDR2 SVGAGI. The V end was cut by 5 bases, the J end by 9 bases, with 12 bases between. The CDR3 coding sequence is TGTGCCAGCAGTGACAGGGCGGGAACGCAGTATTTT. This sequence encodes CASSDRAGTQYF.

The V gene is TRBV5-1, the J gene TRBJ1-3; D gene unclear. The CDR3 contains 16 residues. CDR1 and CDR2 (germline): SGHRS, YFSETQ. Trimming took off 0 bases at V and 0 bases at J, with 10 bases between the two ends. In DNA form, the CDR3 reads TGCGCCAGCAGCTTGGAAGGACGGATCTCTGGAAACACCATATATTTT. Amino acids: CASSLEGRISGNTIYF.

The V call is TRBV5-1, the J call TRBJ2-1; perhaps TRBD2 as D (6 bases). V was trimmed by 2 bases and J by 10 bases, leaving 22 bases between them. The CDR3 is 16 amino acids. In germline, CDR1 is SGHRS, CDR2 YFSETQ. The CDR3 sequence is CASSLSGTQGTMEQFF. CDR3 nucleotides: TGCGCCAGCAGCTTATCCGGGACTCAGGGTACAATGGAGCAGTTCTTC.

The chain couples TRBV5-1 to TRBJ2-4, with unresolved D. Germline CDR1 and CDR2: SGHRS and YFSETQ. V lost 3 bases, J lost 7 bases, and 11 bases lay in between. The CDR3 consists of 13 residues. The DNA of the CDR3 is TGCGCCAGCAGCTCCCTGACGGATAACATTCAGTACTTC. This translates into CASSSLTDNIQYF.

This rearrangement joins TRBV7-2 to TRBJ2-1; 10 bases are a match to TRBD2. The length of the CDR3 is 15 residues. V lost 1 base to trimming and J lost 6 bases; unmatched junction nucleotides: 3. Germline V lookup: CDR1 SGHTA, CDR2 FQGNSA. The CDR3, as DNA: TGTGCCAGCAGCTTAGATAGCGGGGGGATCAATGAGCAGTTCTTC. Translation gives CASSLDSGGINEQFF.